This T cell receptor beta chain was identified during a study of neoadjuvant anti-PD-1 for oral cavity cancer. General observations from the study: Higher pretreatment Treg/Th17 ratios tracked higher pretreatment blood clonality.

In regard to this clone: Antigen specificity is unknown.

Tumor libraries mostly used around 4.8 ug genomic DNA, two replicates each. The method was immunoSEQ multiplex PCR; TCRdb's version includes in-frame clones alone and lacks a portion of them. The table shows approximately 5,700 clones, with roughly 61% occurring only once. The germline gives CDR1 MNHEY, CDR2 SMNVEV (reference sequence). The CDR3 is made up of 14 amino acids. Between the trimmed V and J ends, which lost 3 bases and 3 bases, there was a span of 12 bases. Time point here: after neoadjuvant nivolumab, at surgical resection. These newly diagnosed stage II-IVA oral cavity squamous cell carcinoma patients had no prior systemic or radiation treatment.

This sample comprised tumor tissue, obtained after nivolumab (anti-PD-1) treatment. The receptor's source is a person aged 35 to 85 with oral cavity squamous cell carcinoma. The chain links TRBV27 to TRBJ2-7, with D possibly being TRBD2 (5 bases). The DNA for the CDR3 is TGTGCCAGCAGTTTGAGAGGGCTAATCTACGAGCAGTACTTC. This encodes CASSLRGLIYEQYF.